Listed below are T cell receptor beta chains from one sample, sequenced in a study of cytomegalovirus exposure and HLA in healthy donors. Sequenced by immunoSEQ multiplex PCR; TCRdb stores in-frame clones only, minus some. The sample contains about 140,000 clones, around 90% of which appear only once. Sequencing was carried out using PBMCs. The origin of the receptors is a man in his late teens or twenties in good health and CMV-seropositive. Both conserved end residues are part of each CDR3. The order of the fields is CDR3 protein, CDR3 DNA, clone size, D gene, J gene, V gene, CDR3 length. D genes are given only for firm matches. Part of the rows lack a size; the others show once, few, many or a class for expanded clones.

CASRERGTGEKLFF	TGTGCCAGCCGCGAAAGGGGGACGGGCGAAAAACTGTTTTTT	-	-	TRBJ1-4	TRBV11-2	14
CASSIRQGGEKLFF	TGTGCCAGTAGTATCCGACAGGGTGGTGAAAAACTGTTTTTT	-	TRBD1	TRBJ1-4	TRBV19	14
CASGGSTGQFF	TGCGCCAGCGGGGGGTCTACTGGGCAGTTCTTC	-	-	TRBJ2-1	TRBV5-1	11
CASSPPAGAETQYF	TGTGCCAGCAGCCCACCGGCGGGGGCAGAGACCCAGTACTTC	-	-	TRBJ2-5	TRBV28	14
CAWSVSDRHTGELFF	TGTGCCTGGAGTGTATCGGACAGACACACCGGGGAGCTGTTTTTT	-	-	TRBJ2-2	TRBV30	15
CATSRDWSRAKGTEAFF	TGTGCCACCAGCAGAGATTGGTCGCGGGCAAAGGGCACTGAAGCTTTCTTT	-	-	TRBJ1-1	TRBV15	17
CASSFQGPGELFF	TGTGCCAGCAGCTTCCAGGGTCCCGGGGAGCTGTTTTTT	-	-	TRBJ2-2	TRBV5-1	13
CASTLAGSTDTQYF	TGCGCCAGCACCCTAGCGGGAAGCACAGATACGCAGTATTTT	-	TRBD2	TRBJ2-3	TRBV5-1	14
CAWSRGAQPQHF	TGTGCCTGGAGCCGGGGGGCTCAGCCCCAGCATTTT	few	-	TRBJ1-5	TRBV30	12
CSAGEGYGYTF	TGCAGCGCCGGGGAGGGGTATGGCTACACCTTC	-	-	TRBJ1-2	TRBV29-1	11
CASSAGDSGSNEQFF	TGTGCCAGCAGTGCCGGAGATAGCGGGAGTAATGAGCAGTTCTTC	-	TRBD2	TRBJ2-1	TRBV6-4	15
CASSVGGAGLDEQYF	TGTGCCAGCAGCGTTGGGGGGGCCGGTCTCGACGAGCAGTACTTC	-	-	TRBJ2-7	TRBV28	15
CASSLRTSGGNYEQYF	TGTGCCAGCAGTTTAAGGACTAGCGGGGGGAACTACGAGCAGTACTTC	-	TRBD2	TRBJ2-7	TRBV27	16
CASSQARSSQLFF	TGTGCCAGCAGCCAAGCGAGGAGTTCGCAACTGTTTTTT	once	-	TRBJ1-4	TRBV4-2	13
CASSLTGMTEAFF	TGTGCCAGCAGCTTGACGGGAATGACTGAAGCTTTCTTT	-	-	TRBJ1-1	TRBV7-3	13
CAWSVRGTYNEQFF	TGTGCCTGGAGTGTAAGAGGGACCTACAATGAGCAGTTCTTC	once	-	TRBJ2-1	TRBV30	14
CASSEAEGSYEQYF	TGTGCCAGCAGTGAAGCGGAGGGGTCCTACGAGCAGTACTTC	-	-	TRBJ2-7	TRBV6-1	14
CASSWTGRSEKLFF	TGTGCCAGCAGCTGGACAGGGAGGAGTGAAAAACTGTTTTTT	-	TRBD1	TRBJ1-4	TRBV5-6	14
CASGFLGQGAYEQYF	TGTGCCAGCGGCTTCCTCGGGCAGGGGGCCTACGAGCAGTACTTC	-	TRBD1	TRBJ2-7	TRBV7-9	15
CASSFGLARVETQYF	TGTGCCAGCAGTTTCGGACTAGCGAGGGTAGAGACCCAGTACTTC	-	TRBD2	TRBJ2-5	TRBV28	15
CAWSVLLNTEAFF	TGTGCCTGGAGTGTACTATTGAACACTGAAGCTTTCTTT	-	-	TRBJ1-1	TRBV30	13
CASSSHGAGANVLTF	TGTGCCAGTAGTTCACATGGTGCTGGGGCCAACGTCCTGACTTTC	once	-	TRBJ2-6	TRBV27	15
CASSLTSGTVNEQFF	TGTGCCAGCAGTTTGACTAGCGGGACAGTAAATGAGCAGTTCTTC	-	TRBD2	TRBJ2-1	TRBV27	15
CASSEVGRAQHF	TGTGCCAGCAGTGAAGTTGGTCGGGCCCAGCATTTT	-	-	TRBJ1-5	TRBV6-1	12
CASSLYLFSGQPQHF	TGTGCCAGCAGTTTATACCTTTTCTCGGGGCAGCCCCAGCATTTT	-	-	TRBJ1-5	TRBV28	15
CAWSEGAVQETQYF	TGTGCCTGGAGCGAAGGGGCGGTTCAAGAGACCCAGTACTTC	-	-	TRBJ2-5	TRBV30	14
CASSQRVATNEKLFF	TGCGCCAGCAGCCAGCGGGTTGCAACTAATGAAAAACTGTTTTTT	-	-	TRBJ1-4	TRBV4-1	15
CASARLAGGPNTGELFF	TGTGCTAGTGCCCGTCTAGCGGGGGGACCGAACACCGGGGAGCTGTTTTTT	-	TRBD2	TRBJ2-2	TRBV12-5	17
CASSQKVRTGLQNEQFF	TGTGCCAGCAGCCAAAAGGTCCGGACTGGTTTGCAGAATGAGCAGTTCTTC	once	-	TRBJ2-1	TRBV4-2	17
CASSYGGTETQYF	TGTGCCAGCAGTTACGGGGGGACAGAGACCCAGTACTTC	-	-	TRBJ2-5	TRBV6-5	13
CASSLSQAGRQETQYF	TGTGCCAGCAGCTTAAGTCAGGCGGGGCGTCAAGAGACCCAGTACTTC	-	-	TRBJ2-5	TRBV7-9	16